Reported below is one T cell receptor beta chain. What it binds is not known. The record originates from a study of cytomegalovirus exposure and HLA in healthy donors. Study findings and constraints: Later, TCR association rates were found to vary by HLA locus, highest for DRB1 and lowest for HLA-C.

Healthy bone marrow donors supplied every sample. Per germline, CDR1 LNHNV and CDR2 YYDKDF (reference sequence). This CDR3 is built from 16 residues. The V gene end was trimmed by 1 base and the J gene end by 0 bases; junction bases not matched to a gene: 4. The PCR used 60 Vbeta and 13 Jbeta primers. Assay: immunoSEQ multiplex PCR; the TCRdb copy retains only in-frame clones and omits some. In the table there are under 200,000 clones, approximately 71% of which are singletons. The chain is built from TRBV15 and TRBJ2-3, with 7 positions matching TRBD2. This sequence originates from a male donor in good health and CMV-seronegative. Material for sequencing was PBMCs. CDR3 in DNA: TGTGCCACCAGCAGAGGAAGGCGGGGGAGCACAGATACGCAGTATTTT. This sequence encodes CATSRGRRGSTDTQYF.